This T cell receptor beta chain comes out of a study of blood T cell repertoires in COVID-19 (dated by TCRdb to the early 2020s). Regarding the study in general: Samples covering the acute and convalescent phases of COVID-19 were provided by collaborators in the United States, Italy and Spain. The prospective study material was composed of cDNA or gDNA derived from T cells, B-cell-depleted T cells, or PBMCs. Subjects who had been exposed to COVID-19, were actively infected with it, or had recovered from it provided the deeply sampled blood TCRbeta repertoires that made up the dataset. The repertoires were released in a freely available public database meant as a resource for research on the immune response to SARS-CoV-2. The samples were drawn from two sources: the first 160 participants of the ongoing ImmuneRACE study, and fewer than 1,500 subjects contributed by 6 global collaborators. Nearly every sample came with metadata listing a de-identified subject ID, COVID-19 status, age in years and sex. Where available, HLA class I and class II types were taken from metadata supplied by the sample provider and were not determined by assay-based typing.

The immunoSEQ Assay, a bias-controlled multiplex PCR, was used to amplify TCRbeta CDR3 regions from genomic DNA. The original pipeline was this. Nucleated cell counts per sample were estimated from amplification of reference gene primers within the assay. To quantify the absolute abundance of each unique TCRbeta CDR3 rearrangement, sequence reads were collapsed and filtered. Productive Simpson clonality was computed per sample as the square root of Simpson's diversity index over productive rearrangements. Entries here come from immuneACCESS through TCRdb and include only in-frame sequences with V and J called. Some clones fail to appear in such tables; in the studies checked, an unresolved V gene covers under half of the shortfall, and the cause of the remainder is unknown. V, J and clone size are those of that table, while D and trimming were read from the DNA. This sample has about 180,000 clones in its table, and approximately 83% of those were observed once. Jointly, the top ten make up 6.5% to 8.5% of the sample.

Broader findings and caveats from the paper: Clinical and demographic metadata were provided uncurated, with the amount varying by source and participant.

One collaborating source in Seattle enrolled patients during active infection and followed them longitudinally through the course of disease. The collaborating institutions used their own protocols to collect whole blood in K2EDTA tubes. Collaborator samples were shipped for TCRbeta analysis as frozen whole blood, isolated PBMCs, or DNA extracted from either sample type. V gives up 10 bases and J gives up 5 bases, and the segment between their germline ends measures 12 bases. From a lookup of the germline V gene (reference sequence), CDR1 and CDR2 are SEHNR and FQNEAQ. The CDR3 runs 12 amino acids, cysteine and phenylalanine included. Of all the DNA, just the CDR3 is kept, 36 bases in frame from base 1. To note about this clone: Its cognate antigen has yet to be identified. No much larger clonotype is one base removed from it; base qualities were not supplied.

Sample: peripheral blood. The receptor chain draws on TRBV7-9 and TRBJ1-3; the D gene is perhaps TRBD1, from 5 matching bases. The source is a middle-aged woman with COVID-19, enrolled during active disease. The DNA sequence is as follows: TGTGCCACCCAGGGCCGGCGAAACACCATATATTTT. Its protein product is CATQGRRNTIYF.